This T cell receptor beta chain was identified during a study of beta chain features in type 1 diabetes. General study points: All four CD4+ subsets from Type 1 diabetes patients carried moderately but significantly shorter TCRB CDR3s. VDJ junctions sequenced from type 1 diabetes patients showed fewer insertions and more deletions.

Germline assignment: CDR1 SGDLS and CDR2 YYNGEE. V lost 7 bases to trimming and J lost 0 bases, with 18 bases between them. The CDR3 is 16 residues long. Sampling consisted of one heparinised blood draw per donor, averaging approximately 120 mL. All of the isolated RNA was reverse transcribed, so expressed TCRB transcripts were sequenced. Some clones are missing from TCRdb's copy, which holds only in-frame ones; the method was immunoSEQ multiplex PCR. The sample records 300,000 or so clones, 14% being singletons. As regards this clone: Its specificity is not known.

The clonotype comes from a man aged 25-45 years with type 1 diabetes. The V call is TRBV9, the J call TRBJ2-3; tentative D call: TRBD2 (5 bases). Sequencing was carried out using naive CD4+ T cells from blood. The DNA for the CDR3 is TGTGCCAGCGGCTATCCTCGGCGGGCTAGCACAGATACGCAGTATTTT. It yields the protein CASGYPRRASTDTQYF.